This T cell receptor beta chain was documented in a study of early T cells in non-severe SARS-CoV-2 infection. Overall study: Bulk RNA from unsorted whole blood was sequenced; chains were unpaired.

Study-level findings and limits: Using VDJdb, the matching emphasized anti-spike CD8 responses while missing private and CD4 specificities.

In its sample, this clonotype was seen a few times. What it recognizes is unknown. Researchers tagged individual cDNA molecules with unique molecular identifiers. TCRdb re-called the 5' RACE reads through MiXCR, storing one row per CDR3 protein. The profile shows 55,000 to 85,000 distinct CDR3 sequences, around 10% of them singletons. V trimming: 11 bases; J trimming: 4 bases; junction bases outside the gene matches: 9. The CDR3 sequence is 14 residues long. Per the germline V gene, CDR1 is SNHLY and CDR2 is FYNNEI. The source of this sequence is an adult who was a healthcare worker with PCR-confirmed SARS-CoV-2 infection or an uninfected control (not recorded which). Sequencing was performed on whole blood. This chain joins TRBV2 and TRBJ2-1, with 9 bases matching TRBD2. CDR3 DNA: TGTGCCGGGGGGACTAGCCGCACTTACAATGAGCAGTTCTTC. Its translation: CAGGTSRTYNEQFF.